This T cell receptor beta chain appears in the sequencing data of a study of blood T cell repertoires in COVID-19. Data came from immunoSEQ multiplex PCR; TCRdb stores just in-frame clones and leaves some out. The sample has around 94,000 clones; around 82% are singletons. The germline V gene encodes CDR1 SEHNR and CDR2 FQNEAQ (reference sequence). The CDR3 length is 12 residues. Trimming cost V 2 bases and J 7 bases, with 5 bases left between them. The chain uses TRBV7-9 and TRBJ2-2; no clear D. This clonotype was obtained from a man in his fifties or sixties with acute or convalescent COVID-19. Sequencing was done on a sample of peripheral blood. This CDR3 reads CASSLKHGELFF. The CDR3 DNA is TGTGCCAGCAGCTTAAAGCACGGGGAGCTGTTTTTT.